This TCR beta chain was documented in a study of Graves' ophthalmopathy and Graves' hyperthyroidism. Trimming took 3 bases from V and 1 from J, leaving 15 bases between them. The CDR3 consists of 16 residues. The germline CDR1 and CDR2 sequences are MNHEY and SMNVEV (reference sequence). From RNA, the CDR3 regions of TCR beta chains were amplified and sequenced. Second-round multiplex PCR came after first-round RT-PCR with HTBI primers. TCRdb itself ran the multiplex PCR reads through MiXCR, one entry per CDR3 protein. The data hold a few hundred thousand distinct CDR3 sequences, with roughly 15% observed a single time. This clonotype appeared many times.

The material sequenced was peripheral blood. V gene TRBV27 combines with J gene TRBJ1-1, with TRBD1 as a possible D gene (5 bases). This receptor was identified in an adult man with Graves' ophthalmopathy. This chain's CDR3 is CASSLGTPVGNTEAFF. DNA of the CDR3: TGTGCCAGCAGTTTGGGGACGCCGGTGGGGAACACTGAAGCTTTCTTT.